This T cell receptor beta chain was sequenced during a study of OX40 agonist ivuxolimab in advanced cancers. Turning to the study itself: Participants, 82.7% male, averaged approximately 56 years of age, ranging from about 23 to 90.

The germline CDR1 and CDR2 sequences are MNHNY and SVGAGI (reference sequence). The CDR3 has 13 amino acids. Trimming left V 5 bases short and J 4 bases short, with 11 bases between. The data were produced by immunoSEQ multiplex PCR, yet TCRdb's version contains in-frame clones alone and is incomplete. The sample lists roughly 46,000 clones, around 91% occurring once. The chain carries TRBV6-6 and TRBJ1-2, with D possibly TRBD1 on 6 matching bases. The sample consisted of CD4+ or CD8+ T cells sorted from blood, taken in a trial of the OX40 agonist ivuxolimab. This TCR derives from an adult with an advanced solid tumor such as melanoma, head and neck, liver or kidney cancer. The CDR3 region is CASSLGGAYGYTF. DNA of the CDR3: TGTGCCAGCAGTCTCGGGGGCGCCTATGGCTACACCTTC.